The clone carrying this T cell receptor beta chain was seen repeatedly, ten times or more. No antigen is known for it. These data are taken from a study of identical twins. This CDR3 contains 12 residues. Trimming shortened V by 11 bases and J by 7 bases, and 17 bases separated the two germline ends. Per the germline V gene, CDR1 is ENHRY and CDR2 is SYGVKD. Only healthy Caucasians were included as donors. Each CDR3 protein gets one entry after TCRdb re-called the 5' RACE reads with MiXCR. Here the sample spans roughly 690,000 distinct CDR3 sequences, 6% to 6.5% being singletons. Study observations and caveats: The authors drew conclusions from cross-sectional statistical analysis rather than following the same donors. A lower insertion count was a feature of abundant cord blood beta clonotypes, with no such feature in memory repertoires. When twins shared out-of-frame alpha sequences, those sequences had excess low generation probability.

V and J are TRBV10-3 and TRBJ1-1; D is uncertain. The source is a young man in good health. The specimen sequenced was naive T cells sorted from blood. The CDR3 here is CAHRGPADEAFF. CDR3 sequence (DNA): TGTGCCCATCGTGGCCCCGCGGATGAAGCTTTCTTT.